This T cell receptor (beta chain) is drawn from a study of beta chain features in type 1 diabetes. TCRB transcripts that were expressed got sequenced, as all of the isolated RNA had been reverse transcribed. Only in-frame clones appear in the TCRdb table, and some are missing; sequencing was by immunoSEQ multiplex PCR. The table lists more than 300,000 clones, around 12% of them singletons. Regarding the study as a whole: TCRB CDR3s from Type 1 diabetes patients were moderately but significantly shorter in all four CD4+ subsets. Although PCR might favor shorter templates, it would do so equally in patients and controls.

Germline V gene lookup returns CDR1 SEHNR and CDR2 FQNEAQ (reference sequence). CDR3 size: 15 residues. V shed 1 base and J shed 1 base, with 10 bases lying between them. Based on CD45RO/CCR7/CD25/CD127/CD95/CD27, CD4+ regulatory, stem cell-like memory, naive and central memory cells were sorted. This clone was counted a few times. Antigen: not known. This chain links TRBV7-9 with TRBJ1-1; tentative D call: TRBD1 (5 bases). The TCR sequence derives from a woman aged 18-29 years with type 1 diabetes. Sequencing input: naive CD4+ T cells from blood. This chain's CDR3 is CASSLGIRANTEAFF. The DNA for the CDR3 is TGTGCCAGCAGCTTAGGGATCAGGGCGAACACTGAAGCTTTCTTT.